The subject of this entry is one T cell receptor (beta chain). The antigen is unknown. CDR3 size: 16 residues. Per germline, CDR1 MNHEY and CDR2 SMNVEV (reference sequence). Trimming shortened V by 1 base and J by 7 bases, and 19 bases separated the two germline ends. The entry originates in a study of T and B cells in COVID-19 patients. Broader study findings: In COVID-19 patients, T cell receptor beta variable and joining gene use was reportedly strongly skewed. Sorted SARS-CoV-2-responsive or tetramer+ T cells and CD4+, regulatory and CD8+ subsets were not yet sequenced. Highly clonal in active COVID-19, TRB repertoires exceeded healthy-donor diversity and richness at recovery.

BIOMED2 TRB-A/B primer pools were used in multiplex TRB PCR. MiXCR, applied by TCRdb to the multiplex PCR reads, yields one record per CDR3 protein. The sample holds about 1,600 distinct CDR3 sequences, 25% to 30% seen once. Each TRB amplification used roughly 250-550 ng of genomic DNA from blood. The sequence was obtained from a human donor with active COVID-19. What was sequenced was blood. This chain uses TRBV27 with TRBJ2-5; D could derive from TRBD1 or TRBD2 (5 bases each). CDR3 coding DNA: TGTGCCAGCAGTTTATTAAGACAGAACACGCGGGCGACCCAGTACTTC. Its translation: CASSLLRQNTRATQYF.